A selection of T cell receptor beta chains follows, all from one sample in a study of blood T cell repertoires in COVID-19. Using immunoSEQ multiplex PCR, the repertoire was profiled, and TCRdb retains in-frame clones only, with some absent. The sample lists a few hundred thousand clones, roughly 90% seen once, with about 2.7% in the top ten. The specimen sequenced was PBMCs or T cells enriched from blood (not recorded which). These receptors came from a woman aged 30 to 39 who had recovered from COVID-19. Both conserved end residues are part of each CDR3. D genes are given only for firm matches. Some rows mark clone size as missing; the rest say once, few, many or name a class of expanded clone.

>TRBV29-1|-|few|TRBJ1-2
TGCAGCGTTGTAGAAGGGGATAGCTATGGCTACACCTTC
CSVVEGDSYGYTF
>TRBV18|-|-|TRBJ1-6
TGTGCCAGCTCACCATCATCTCCCCTGGTAGGGAGCTCCTATAATTCACCCCTCCACTTT
CASSPSSPLVGSSYNSPLHF
>TRBV9|-|-|TRBJ1-1
TGTGCCAGCAGCGTCACCGCCAGGGGCCCTGAAGCTTTCTTT
CASSVTARGPEAFF
>TRBV5-1|-|once|TRBJ2-1
TGCGCCAGCAGCGTCGTGGGGCGAAGCCAGAGTGAGCAGTTCTTC
CASSVVGRSQSEQFF
>TRBV28|TRBD2|-|TRBJ2-7
TGTGCCAGCAGTTTGGGCGGGAGGAGCTCCTACGAGCAGTACTTC
CASSLGGRSSYEQYF
>TRBV28|TRBD2|-|TRBJ2-1
TGTGCCAGCAGTGGCCCTGTGCGGGGGGGGAATGAGCAGTTCTTC
CASSGPVRGGNEQFF
>TRBV5-1|TRBD2|-|TRBJ2-7
TGCGCCAGCAGCCCCACTAGCGACACATACGAGCAGTACTTC
CASSPTSDTYEQYF
>TRBV5-1|TRBD1|-|TRBJ2-7
TGCGCCAGCAGCGGACAGGGGAACGGTTACGAGCAGTACTTC
CASSGQGNGYEQYF
>TRBV7-9|-|-|TRBJ2-1
TGTGCCAGCAGCTTAGCGAGCAATGAGCAGTTCTTC
CASSLASNEQFF
>TRBV5-8|-|-|TRBJ1-3
TGTGCCAGCAGCTTCGGGACTTTCCGCTCTGGAAACACCATATATTTT
CASSFGTFRSGNTIYF
>TRBV5-8|TRBD1|few|TRBJ1-4
TGTGCCAGCAGACAAGCCGGGACAGGCTTTGCAACTAATGAAAAACTGTTTTTT
CASRQAGTGFATNEKLFF
>TRBV19|-|-|TRBJ2-7
TGTGCCAGTAGTATGGGACAGGGAGCAAGCGGGAGAAGGTACGAGCAGTACTTC
CASSMGQGASGRRYEQYF
>TRBV28|-|-|TRBJ1-1
TGTGCCAGCATAAGGGGGAACACTGAAGCTTTCTTT
CASIRGNTEAFF
>TRBV10-3|TRBD1|-|TRBJ1-2
TGTGCCATCAGTGAGTCGAGCCAGGGGGACGGCTACACCTTC
CAISESSQGDGYTF
>TRBV7-9|-|once|TRBJ1-1
TGTGCCAGCAGCTTAGTGGCACTGAACACTGAAGCTTTCTTT
CASSLVALNTEAFF
>TRBV25-1|-|-|TRBJ1-1
TGTGCCAGCAGTGTTGGGCCGGGACATATGAACACTGAAGCTTTCTTT
CASSVGPGHMNTEAFF
>TRBV9|TRBD1|-|TRBJ2-2
TGTGCCAGCAGCGAGAGACAGGGGGCCTCCGGGGAGCTGTTTTTT
CASSERQGASGELFF
>TRBV7-9|TRBD2|-|TRBJ2-1
TGTGCCAGCAGCTTGCTAGCGGCTACTCTAAATGAGCAGTTCTTC
CASSLLAATLNEQFF
>TRBV24-1|TRBD1|-|TRBJ2-5
TGTGCCACCAGTGAGATCAGGACAGGGAGCCGGGGGGAGACCCAGTACTTC
CATSEIRTGSRGETQYF
>TRBV11-2|TRBD1|-|TRBJ1-3
TGTGCCAGCAGCCAATTCCGGGACAGGGTTTCTGGAAACACCATATATTTT
CASSQFRDRVSGNTIYF
>TRBV5-1|TRBD1|-|TRBJ1-1
TGCGCCAGCAGCACGGGACAGTCAAACACTGAAGCTTTCTTT
CASSTGQSNTEAFF
>TRBV24-1|TRBD2|-|TRBJ2-1
TGTGCGACCGGGGGGTCCTCGTACAATGAGCAGTTCTTC
CATGGSSYNEQFF
>TRBV6-5|-|once|TRBJ1-1
TGTGCCAGCAGCCCGACACTGAACACTGAAGCTTTCTTT
CASSPTLNTEAFF
>TRBV6-5|-|-|TRBJ1-2
TGTGCCAGCAGTTACTCGCAGGAGGGCTATGGCTACACCTTC
CASSYSQEGYGYTF
>TRBV28|TRBD1|-|TRBJ2-7
TGTGCCAGCAGTTCCTCAGGGACAGGTATCGTCTACGAGCAGTACTTC
CASSSSGTGIVYEQYF
>TRBV6-5|-|-|TRBJ2-7
TGTGCCAGCAGCAGAGACAGGAGATACGAGCAGTACTTC
CASSRDRRYEQYF
>TRBV12-5|-|-|TRBJ2-6
TGTGCTAGTGATCCAGGTTGGGCGTCTGGGGCCAACGTCCTGACTTTC
CASDPGWASGANVLTF
>TRBV4-1|TRBD1|-|TRBJ1-1
TGCGCCAGCAGCCTGGGACAGGGGGGCTTGGAAGCTTTCTTT
CASSLGQGGLEAFF
>TRBV20-1|-|-|TRBJ2-2
TGCAGTGCTAGTCCGGGACAGAACACCGGGGAGCTGTTTTTT
CSASPGQNTGELFF
>TRBV7-8|TRBD1|few|TRBJ1-5
TGTGCCAGCAGCCCCATCGACAGGGACTATCAGCCCCAGCATTTT
CASSPIDRDYQPQHF
>TRBV7-9|TRBD1|once|TRBJ1-1
TGTGCCAGCAGCCCGGGACAGGGGAGAACTGAAGCTTTCTTT
CASSPGQGRTEAFF
>TRBV2|-|-|TRBJ2-7
TGTGCCAGCAGTGACGCAGGGGTGGGCTACGAGCAGTACTTC
CASSDAGVGYEQYF
>TRBV10-3|TRBD1|-|TRBJ1-1
TGTGCCATCAGTGTGAGGGACAGGGGGGACACTGAAGCTTTCTTT
CAISVRDRGDTEAFF
>TRBV6-5|-|few|TRBJ1-1
TGTGCCAGCAGTTACTCCAAAGGGGCGAACACTGAAGCTTTCTTT
CASSYSKGANTEAFF
>TRBV10-1|TRBD1|-|TRBJ1-4
TGCGCCAGCAGTGCAGGACAGGGGGCGACTAATGAAAAACTGTTTTTT
CASSAGQGATNEKLFF
>TRBV9|-|-|TRBJ1-1
TGTGCCAGCAGTATTACAGGGAACACTGAAGCTTTCTTT
CASSITGNTEAFF
>TRBV10-3|-|-|TRBJ2-7
TGTGCCATCAGTGAGTCGGTAGGGGGTTCCAGATACGAGCAGTACTTC
CAISESVGGSRYEQYF
>TRBV3-1/TRBV3-2|TRBD2|few|TRBJ2-1
TGTGCCAGCAGCCAGCGGGGGGCGAATGAGCAGTTCTTC
CASSQRGANEQFF
>TRBV27|TRBD1|-|TRBJ1-5
TGTGCCAGCAGTTCCGGTCCCGGGACAGGGCCCGGTACGGGGGCCCAGCATTTT
CASSSGPGTGPGTGAQHF
>TRBV27|-|-|TRBJ2-2
TGTGCCAGCAGTCCCTTCTACAGGGAGAACACCGGGGAGCTGTTTTTT
CASSPFYRENTGELFF
>TRBV6-5|-|-|TRBJ1-3
TGTGCCACCCTAAGCCCCGGAAACACCATATATTTT
CATLSPGNTIYF